This TCR beta chain was retrieved from a study of control samples from healthy donors and cancer patients. Libraries were prepared by immunoSEQ multiplex PCR; TCRdb keeps only in-frame clonotypes and omits some of them. In the table there are approximately 74,000 clones, 94% of which are singletons. Sequenced material: blood. The sequence came from a woman in her twenties or thirties in good health.

CDR3 nucleotide sequence: TGTGCCAGCAGGGCACTAGCGGGGCACACCGGGGAGCTGTTTTTT. Translated, it gives CASRALAGHTGELFF. This chain joins TRBV2 and TRBJ2-2; 10 positions match TRBD2. From germline, CDR1 is SNHLY and CDR2 FYNNEI. This CDR3 region has 15 residues. J was trimmed by 3 bases and V by 6 bases; bases with no gene match: 4.